The next 21 T cell receptor beta chains were all read from a single sample in a study of blood T cell repertoires in COVID-19. Method: immunoSEQ multiplex PCR; TCRdb's copy keeps in-frame clones and lacks some. This sample has 52,000 or so clones; more than 85% occur once, and the top ten carry about 4%. Sequencing was done on a sample of peripheral blood. Source of these receptors: a middle-aged man with acute or convalescent COVID-19.

The chain employs TRBV6-1 and TRBJ2-3; possible D gene TRBD1, 6 bases. Germline V gene sequence: CDR1 MNHNS, CDR2 SASEGT. V was trimmed by 2 bases and J by 3 bases, leaving 21 bases between them. This CDR3 has 18 residues. The CDR3, as DNA: TGTGCCAGCAGTGAATGGGGAAGGGGGAGCATTCAGACAGATACGCAGTATTTT. Protein product: CASSEWGRGSIQTDTQYF.

The chain carries TRBV7-6 and TRBJ2-7, with D maybe TRBD2 (5 bases). The germline V gene has CDR1 SGHVS and CDR2 FNYEAQ. V lost 1 base and J 5 bases, leaving 15 bases between the germline ends. This CDR3 is 15 amino acids long. The DNA for the CDR3 is TGTGCCAGCAGCTTAGATACGGCGGGTGGGAACGAGCAGTACTTC. It translates to CASSLDTAGGNEQYF.

The chain carries TRBV5-4 and TRBJ2-1, with 10 bases identical to TRBD1. This CDR3 comprises 15 residues. The germline V gene has CDR1 SGHNT and CDR2 YYREEE (reference sequence). V dropped 5 bases and J dropped 4; count of bases not matched to a gene: 6. CDR3 bases: TGTGCCAGCAGGGACAGGGGGATGGCATACAATGAGCAGTTCTTC. Translating it yields CASRDRGMAYNEQFF.

The table lists this clone with a count of one. The chain uses TRBV19 and TRBJ1-5, with 12 bases matching TRBD1. The V gene's germline CDR1 is LNHDA and CDR2 SQIVND (reference sequence). The CDR3 runs to 16 residues. Trimming took 5 bases from V and 7 from J; bases not matched to a gene: 9. Here the CDR3 reads CASSPGQGAWGQPQHF. CDR3 nucleotide sequence: TGTGCCAGTAGTCCGGGACAGGGGGCCTGGGGGCAGCCCCAGCATTTT.

This sequence joins TRBV4-3 and TRBJ1-1; D possibly corresponds to TRBD1 (5 bases). This CDR3 is 13 amino acids long. With 3 bases removed from V and 10 bases from J, the gap between germline ends came to 15 bases. From germline, CDR1 is LGHNA and CDR2 YSLEER. This CDR3 reads CASSHSVPGIAFF. The DNA of the CDR3 is TGCGCCAGCAGCCATTCAGTTCCAGGGATAGCTTTCTTT.

The chain couples TRBV3-1 (or the pseudogene TRBV3-2) to TRBJ1-2; D is possibly TRBD1 (6 bases). The CDR3 has 14 amino acids. V shed 0 bases and J shed 4 bases, with 9 bases lying between them. CDR1 LGHDT and CDR2 YNNKEL come from the germline V gene (reference sequence). The CDR3 loop reads CASSQDRGAYGYTF. The CDR3 DNA sequence: TGTGCCAGCAGCCAAGACAGGGGCGCCTATGGCTACACCTTC.

The chain recombines TRBV7-9 with TRBJ1-1; 10 nucleotides align to TRBD1. The CDR3 totals 15 residues. Germline CDR1 and CDR2: SEHNR and FQNEAQ (reference sequence). The J segment lost 5 bases and the V segment lost 5 bases, leaving 8 bases of the junction unmatched. In DNA, the CDR3 is TGTGCCAGCAGCGCTCGACAGGGGGCCGGGACTGAAGCTTTCTTT. Its protein product is CASSARQGAGTEAFF. The complete variable domain, with remaining parts taken from reference TRBV7-9 and TRBJ1-1, reads DTGVSQNPRHKITKRGQNVTFRCDPISEHNRLYWYRQTLGQGPEFLTYFQNEAQLEKSRLLSDRFSAERPKGSFSTLEIQRTEQGDSAMYLCASSARQGAGTEAFFGQGTRLTVV.

The genes are TRBV6-5 and TRBJ1-2, with TRBD1 matching over 9 bases. V shed 7 bases, J shed 8 bases, and the junction held 14 bases outside the gene matches. Looked up from germline, CDR1 is MNHEY and CDR2 is SVGAGI. This CDR3 has 15 amino acids. CDR3 sequence (DNA): TGTGCCAGCATTTCACCGGGACAGGGAGTTTGGGGCTACACCTTC. Translation: CASISPGQGVWGYTF.

V is TRBV30 and J is TRBJ2-2, with D perhaps matching TRBD2 (6 bases). The CDR3 is made up of 13 amino acids. Germline values: CDR1 GTSNPN, CDR2 SVGIG (reference sequence). The V and J ends lost 4 bases and 4 bases respectively, with 10 bases between them. CDR3 residues: CAWNRDFTGELFF. The CDR3 bases are TGTGCCTGGAACCGGGACTTCACCGGGGAGCTGTTTTTT.

The chain recombines TRBV19 with TRBJ1-2; D might be TRBD1 (5 bases). Germline CDR1 LNHDA, CDR2 SQIVND (reference sequence). This CDR3 comprises 12 residues. V was trimmed by 3 bases and J by 4 bases, leaving 6 bases between them. CDR3 sequence: CASSMTVYGYTF. The DNA for the CDR3 is TGTGCCAGTAGTATGACAGTCTATGGCTACACCTTC.

This rearrangement joins TRBV3-1 (or the pseudogene TRBV3-2) to TRBJ1-1, with D tentatively TRBD1 (6 bases). Trimming shortened V by 11 bases and J by 1 base, and 17 bases separated the two germline ends. This CDR3 region has 14 residues. The germline CDR1 and CDR2 sequences are LGHDT and YNNKEL (reference sequence). The CDR3 sequence: CADEGPTGNTEAFF. Here the CDR3 DNA reads TGTGCCGACGAGGGGCCGACAGGGAACACTGAAGCTTTCTTT.

This chain links TRBV30 with TRBJ1-3; D is perhaps TRBD1 (5 bases). CDR1 is GTSNPN, CDR2 SVGIG, per germline (reference sequence). The CDR3 contains 13 residues. The V gene lost 1 base and the J gene lost 4 bases, with 8 bases spanning the gap. CDR3 residues: CAWSEGFGNTIYF. DNA of the CDR3: TGTGCCTGGAGTGAGGGGTTCGGAAACACCATATATTTT.

This clone was seen only once. The V and J genes are TRBV3-1 (or the pseudogene TRBV3-2) and TRBJ2-1; TRBD2 agrees at 13 bases. CDR1 is LGHDT, CDR2 YNNKEL, per germline (reference sequence). The CDR3 covers 16 residues. Trimming cost V 3 bases and J 8 bases; bases outside gene matches: 7. The CDR3 DNA reads as TGTGCCAGCAGCCAGGCCGGGACTAGCGGGAAATATGAGCAGTTCTTC. It translates to CASSQAGTSGKYEQFF.

The chain uses TRBV30 and TRBJ2-2; 10 bases are a match to TRBD1. This CDR3 has 11 amino acids. Trimming cost V 8 bases and J 7 bases; bases outside gene matches: 1. From germline, CDR1 is GTSNPN and CDR2 SVGIG (reference sequence). The DNA for the CDR3 is TGTGCCAGGGACAGGGGCGGGGAGCTGTTTTTT. Residues: CARDRGGELFF.

This chain connects TRBV30 to TRBJ2-1; 10 bases agree with TRBD2. J was trimmed by 9 bases and V by 2 bases; bases with no gene match: 7. CDR3 length equals 14 residues. Germline V CDR1 and CDR2: GTSNPN, SVGIG (reference sequence). In DNA, the CDR3 is TGTGCCTGGAGTTTAGCGGGAGGTCGTAGTGAGCAGTTCTTC. It is translated as CAWSLAGGRSEQFF.

With respect to this clone: The junction differs from germline at one of its ends, possibly a read error. This chain uses TRBV10-2 with TRBJ1-1; D gene uncertain. CDR3 length: 13 residues. Germline values: CDR1 WSHSY, CDR2 SAAADI. CDR3 sequence reads: CVSSYELNTEAFF. The CDR3 nucleotides read TGCGTCAGCAGTTACGAGTTGAACACTGAAGCTTTCTTT.

This clone was recorded once. The rearrangement joins TRBV15 to TRBJ2-2; D gene unclear. CDR3 length equals 13 residues. Germline assignment: CDR1 LNHNV and CDR2 YYDKDF (reference sequence). The V end lost 2 bases, the J end lost 5 bases, and 6 bases lay between the germline ends. CDR3 amino acids: CATSRPVTGELFF. The CDR3 nucleotides are TGTGCCACCAGCAGACCCGTTACCGGGGAGCTGTTTTTT.

The chain links TRBV5-1 to TRBJ2-5; 7 nucleotides align to TRBD1. Germline CDR1 and CDR2: SGHRS and YFSETQ. This CDR3 region has 15 residues. After removal of 4 bases from V and 0 bases from J, the junction contained 6 bases not matched to a gene. The CDR3 nucleotides read TGCGCCAGCAGCCACCCGACAGGGTACCAAGAGACCCAGTACTTC. It codes for CASSHPTGYQETQYF.

The chain joins TRBV9 to TRBJ1-2; D uncertain. The CDR3 covers 13 residues. The V and J ends lost 0 bases and 5 bases respectively, with 8 bases between them. From germline, CDR1 is SGDLS and CDR2 YYNGEE. CDR3 DNA: TGTGCCAGCAGCGTAGCCCCGAGATATGGCTACACCTTC. Translated, it gives CASSVAPRYGYTF.

The rearrangement links TRBV5-1 to TRBJ1-1; D remains ambiguous. CDR3 size: 12 residues. Germline V CDR1 and CDR2: SGHRS, YFSETQ. V was pared by 4 bases and J by 5 bases, with 9 bases between. This CDR3 reads CASSPTGTEAFF. The CDR3 nucleotides are TGCGCCAGCAGCCCGACTGGGACTGAAGCTTTCTTT. The complete variable domain, with remaining parts taken from reference TRBV5-1 and TRBJ1-1, reads KAGVTQTPRYLIKTRGQQVTLSCSPISGHRSVSWYQQTPGQGLQFLFEYFSETQRNKGNFPGRFSGRQFSNSRSEMNVSTLELGDSALYLCASSPTGTEAFFGQGTRLTVV.

J is TRBJ1-4 and V is TRBV30; TRBD1 might be the D (6 bases). Deletions cut 4 bases from V and 5 bases from J, with 20 bases between. The CDR3 has 16 residues. Germline V gives CDR1 GTSNPN, CDR2 SVGIG (reference sequence). The CDR3 sequence: CAWTQPRGSVNEKLFF. The CDR3 bases are TGTGCCTGGACTCAACCTAGGGGGAGCGTAAATGAAAAACTGTTTTTT.